This TCR beta chain was captured by sequencing in a study of blood T cell repertoires in COVID-19. Overall study context: Material from acute and convalescent COVID-19 was sourced from the United States, Italy and Spain. From T cells, B-cell-depleted T cells, or PBMCs came the material, which was cDNA or gDNA.

Germline V gene sequence: CDR1 MNHEY, CDR2 SMNVEV (reference sequence). This CDR3 comprises 14 residues. V lost 3 bases to trimming and J lost 5 bases, with 13 bases between them. In the original processing: Reference gene primer amplification gave estimated nucleated cell counts. Using immunoSEQ multiplex PCR, the repertoire was profiled, and TCRdb retains in-frame clones only, with some absent. V, J and clone size are those of that table, while D and trimming were read from the DNA. The sample includes approximately 150,000 clones, almost 85% of them seen just once. In assigning cohorts, the study relied on participant-reported clinical history.

This chain uses TRBV27 with TRBJ1-1; D is possibly TRBD1 (5 bases). Sample: PBMCs or T cells enriched from blood (not recorded which). This TCR came from a woman aged 50 to 65 with acute COVID-19. This CDR3 is CASSFGGSGTEAFF. The CDR3 region has the DNA TGTGCCAGCAGTTTCGGGGGGTCAGGAACTGAAGCTTTCTTT.